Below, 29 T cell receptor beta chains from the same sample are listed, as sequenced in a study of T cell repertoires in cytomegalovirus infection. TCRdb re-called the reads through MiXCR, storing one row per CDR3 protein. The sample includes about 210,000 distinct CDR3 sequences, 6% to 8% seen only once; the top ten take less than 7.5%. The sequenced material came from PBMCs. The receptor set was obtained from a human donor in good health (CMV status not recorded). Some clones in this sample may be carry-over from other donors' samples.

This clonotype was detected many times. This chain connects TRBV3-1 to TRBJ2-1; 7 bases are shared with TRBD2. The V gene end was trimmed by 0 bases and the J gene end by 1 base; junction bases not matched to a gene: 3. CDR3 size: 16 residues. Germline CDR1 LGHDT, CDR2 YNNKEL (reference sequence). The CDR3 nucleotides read TGTGCCAGCAGCCAAGAATCGGGGGGTTCCTACAATGAGCAGTTCTTC. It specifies CASSQESGGSYNEQFF.

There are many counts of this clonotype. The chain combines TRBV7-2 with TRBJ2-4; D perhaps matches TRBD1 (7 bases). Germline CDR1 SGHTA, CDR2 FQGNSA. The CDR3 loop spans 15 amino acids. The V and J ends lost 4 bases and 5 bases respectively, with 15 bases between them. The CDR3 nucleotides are TGTGCCAGCAGCTCTGGGGGGACAGTCCAAAACATTCAGTACTTC. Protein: CASSSGGTVQNIQYF.

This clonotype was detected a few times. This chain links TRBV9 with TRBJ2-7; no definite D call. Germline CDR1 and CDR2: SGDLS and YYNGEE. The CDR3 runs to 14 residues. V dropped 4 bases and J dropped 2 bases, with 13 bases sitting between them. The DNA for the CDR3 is TGTGCCAGCAGCTCCGGAAAGGCCCCCTACGAGCAGTACTTC. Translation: CASSSGKAPYEQYF.

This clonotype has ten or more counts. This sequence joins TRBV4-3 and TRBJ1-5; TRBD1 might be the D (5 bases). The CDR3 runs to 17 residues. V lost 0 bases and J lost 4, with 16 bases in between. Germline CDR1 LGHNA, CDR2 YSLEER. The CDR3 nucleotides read TGCGCCAGCAGCCAAGATCTTGTAGGGGTTCTGAATCAGCCCCAGCATTTT. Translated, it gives CASSQDLVGVLNQPQHF.

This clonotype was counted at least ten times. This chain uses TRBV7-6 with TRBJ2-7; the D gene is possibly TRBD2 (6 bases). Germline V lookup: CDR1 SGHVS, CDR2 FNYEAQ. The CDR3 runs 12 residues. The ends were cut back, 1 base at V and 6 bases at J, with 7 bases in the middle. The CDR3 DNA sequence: TGTGCCAGCAGCTTAGGGGAGGTCGAGCAGTACTTC. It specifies CASSLGEVEQYF.

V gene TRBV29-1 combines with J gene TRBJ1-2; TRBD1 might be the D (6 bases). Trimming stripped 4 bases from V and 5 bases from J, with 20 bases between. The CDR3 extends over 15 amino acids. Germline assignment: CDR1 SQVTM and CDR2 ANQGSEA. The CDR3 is CSVVTGQGGQYGYTF. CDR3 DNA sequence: TGCAGCGTTGTAACGGGTCAAGGGGGTCAGTATGGCTACACCTTC.

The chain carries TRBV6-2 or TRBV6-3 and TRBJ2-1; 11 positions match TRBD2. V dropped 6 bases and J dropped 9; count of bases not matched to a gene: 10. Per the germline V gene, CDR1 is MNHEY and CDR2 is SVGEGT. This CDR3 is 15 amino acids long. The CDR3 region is CASSDLAGGRGEQFF. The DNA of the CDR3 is TGTGCCAGCAGCGATCTAGCGGGGGGCCGGGGTGAGCAGTTCTTC.

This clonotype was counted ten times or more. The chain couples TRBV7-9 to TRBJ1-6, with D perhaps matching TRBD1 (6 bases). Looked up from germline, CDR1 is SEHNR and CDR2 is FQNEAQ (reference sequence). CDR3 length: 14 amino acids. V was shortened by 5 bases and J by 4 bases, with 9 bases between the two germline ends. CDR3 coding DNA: TGTGCCAGCAGCCCCGACAGGTATAATTCACCCCTCCACTTT. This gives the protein CASSPDRYNSPLHF.

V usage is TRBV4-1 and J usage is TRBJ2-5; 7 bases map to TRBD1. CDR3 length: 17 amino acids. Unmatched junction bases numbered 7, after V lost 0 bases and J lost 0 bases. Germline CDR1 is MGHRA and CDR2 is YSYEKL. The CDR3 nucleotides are TGCGCCAGCAGCCAAGATTGGGCTACAGGGGACCAAGAGACCCAGTACTTC. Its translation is CASSQDWATGDQETQYF.

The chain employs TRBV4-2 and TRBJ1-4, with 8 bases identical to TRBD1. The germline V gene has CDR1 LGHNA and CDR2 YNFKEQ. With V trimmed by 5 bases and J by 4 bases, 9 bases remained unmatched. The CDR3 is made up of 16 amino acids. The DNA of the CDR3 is TGTGCCAGCAGCACCCGACAGGGGACCATTAATGAAAAACTGTTTTTT. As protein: CASSTRQGTINEKLFF.

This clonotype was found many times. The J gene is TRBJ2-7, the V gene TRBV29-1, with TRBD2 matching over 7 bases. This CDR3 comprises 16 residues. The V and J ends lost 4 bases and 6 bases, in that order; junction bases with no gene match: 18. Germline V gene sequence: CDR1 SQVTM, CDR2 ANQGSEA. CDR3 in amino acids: CSVVVGKGGIVSEQYF. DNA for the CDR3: TGCAGCGTTGTTGTGGGGAAGGGAGGGATTGTTAGCGAGCAGTACTTC.

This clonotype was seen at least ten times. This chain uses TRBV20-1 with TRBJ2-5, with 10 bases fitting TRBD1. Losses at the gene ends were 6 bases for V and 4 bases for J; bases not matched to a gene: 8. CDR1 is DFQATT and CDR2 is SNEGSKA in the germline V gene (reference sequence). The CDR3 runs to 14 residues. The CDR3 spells CSASGTGETETQYF. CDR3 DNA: TGCAGTGCCTCCGGGACAGGGGAAACAGAGACCCAGTACTTC.

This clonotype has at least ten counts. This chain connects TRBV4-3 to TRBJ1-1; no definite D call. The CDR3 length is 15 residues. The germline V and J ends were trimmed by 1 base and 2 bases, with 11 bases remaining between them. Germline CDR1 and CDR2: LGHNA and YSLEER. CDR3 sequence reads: CASSQVRLRNTEAFF. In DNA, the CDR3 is TGCGCCAGCAGCCAAGTCAGACTTCGAAACACTGAAGCTTTCTTT.

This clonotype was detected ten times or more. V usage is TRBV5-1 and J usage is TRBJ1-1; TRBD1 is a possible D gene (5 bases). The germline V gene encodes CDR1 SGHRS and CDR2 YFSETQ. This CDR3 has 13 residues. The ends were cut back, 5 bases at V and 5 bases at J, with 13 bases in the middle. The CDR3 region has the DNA TGCGCCAGCAGTTGGAAAGGGGAGACTGAAGCTTTCTTT. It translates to CASSWKGETEAFF. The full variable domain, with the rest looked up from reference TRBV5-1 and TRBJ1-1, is KAGVTQTPRYLIKTRGQQVTLSCSPISGHRSVSWYQQTPGQGLQFLFEYFSETQRNKGNFPGRFSGRQFSNSRSEMNVSTLELGDSALYLCASSWKGETEAFFGQGTRLTVV.

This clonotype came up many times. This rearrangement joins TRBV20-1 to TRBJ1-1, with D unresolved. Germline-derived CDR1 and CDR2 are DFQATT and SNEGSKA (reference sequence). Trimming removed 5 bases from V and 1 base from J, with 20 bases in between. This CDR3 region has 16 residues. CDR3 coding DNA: TGCAGTGCTGTTAATCCGTTTGCAGTGGAGAACACTGAAGCTTTCTTT. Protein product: CSAVNPFAVENTEAFF.

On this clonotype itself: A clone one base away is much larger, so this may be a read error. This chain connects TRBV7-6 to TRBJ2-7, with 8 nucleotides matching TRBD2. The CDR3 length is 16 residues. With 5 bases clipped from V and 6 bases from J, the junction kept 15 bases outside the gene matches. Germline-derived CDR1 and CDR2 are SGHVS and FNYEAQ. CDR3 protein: CASSHRGRGGAGEQYF. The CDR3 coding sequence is TGTGCCAGCAGCCATCGCGGACGGGGGGGAGCTGGCGAGCAGTACTTC.

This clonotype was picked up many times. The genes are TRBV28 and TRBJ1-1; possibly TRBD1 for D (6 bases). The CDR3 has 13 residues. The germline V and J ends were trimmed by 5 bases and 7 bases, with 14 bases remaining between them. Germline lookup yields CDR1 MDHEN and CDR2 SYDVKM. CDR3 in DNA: TGTGCCAGCAGTCTCTTTTCGGACAGTGAAGCTTTCTTT. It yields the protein CASSLFSDSEAFF. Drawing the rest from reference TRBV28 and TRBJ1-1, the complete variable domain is DVKVTQSSRYLVKRTGEKVFLECVQDMDHENMFWYRQDPGLGLRLIYFSYDVKMKEKGDIPEGYSVSREKKERFSLILESASTNQTSMYLCASSLFSDSEAFFGQGTRLTVV.

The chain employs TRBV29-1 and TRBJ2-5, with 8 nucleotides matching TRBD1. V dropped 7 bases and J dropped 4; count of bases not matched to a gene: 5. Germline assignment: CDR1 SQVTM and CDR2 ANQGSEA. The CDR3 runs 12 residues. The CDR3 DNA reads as TGCAGCGCCCGGACAGGGTCAGAGACCCAGTACTTC. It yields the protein CSARTGSETQYF.

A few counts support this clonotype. The CDR3 DNA is TGCAGTGCTAGAGATCGGGGAAGAGGGACAGATACGCAGTATTTT. Residues: CSARDRGRGTDTQYF. This chain uses TRBV20-1 with TRBJ2-3; perhaps TRBD2 as D (5 bases). V lost 0 bases and J lost 3, with 13 bases in between. CDR1 and CDR2 from the germline V gene are DFQATT and SNEGSKA (reference sequence). This CDR3 spans 15 amino acids.

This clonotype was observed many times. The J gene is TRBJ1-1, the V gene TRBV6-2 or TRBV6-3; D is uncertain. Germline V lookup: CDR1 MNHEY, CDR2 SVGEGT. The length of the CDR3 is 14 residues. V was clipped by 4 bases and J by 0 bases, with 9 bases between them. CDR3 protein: CASSSAAMNTEAFF. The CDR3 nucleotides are TGTGCCAGCAGTTCGGCAGCTATGAACACTGAAGCTTTCTTT.

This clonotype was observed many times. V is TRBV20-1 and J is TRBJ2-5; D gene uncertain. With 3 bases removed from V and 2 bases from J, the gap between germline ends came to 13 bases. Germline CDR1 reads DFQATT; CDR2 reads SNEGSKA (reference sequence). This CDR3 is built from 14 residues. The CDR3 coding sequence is TGCAGTGCTAGGGATCTGCGCCTTCAAGAGACCCAGTACTTC. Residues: CSARDLRLQETQYF.

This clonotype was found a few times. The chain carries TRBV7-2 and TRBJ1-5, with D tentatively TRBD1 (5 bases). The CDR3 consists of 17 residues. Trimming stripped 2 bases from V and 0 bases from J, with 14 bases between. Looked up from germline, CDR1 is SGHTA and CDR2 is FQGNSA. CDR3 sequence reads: CASSLSSGRYSNQPQHF. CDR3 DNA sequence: TGTGCCAGCAGCTTATCGTCGGGACGTTATAGCAATCAGCCCCAGCATTTT.

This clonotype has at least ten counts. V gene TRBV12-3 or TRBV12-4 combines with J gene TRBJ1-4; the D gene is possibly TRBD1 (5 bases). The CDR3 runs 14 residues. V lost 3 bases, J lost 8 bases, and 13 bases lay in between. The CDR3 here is CASSFMGPREKLFF. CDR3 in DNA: TGTGCCAGCAGTTTCATGGGACCACGGGAAAAACTGTTTTTT.

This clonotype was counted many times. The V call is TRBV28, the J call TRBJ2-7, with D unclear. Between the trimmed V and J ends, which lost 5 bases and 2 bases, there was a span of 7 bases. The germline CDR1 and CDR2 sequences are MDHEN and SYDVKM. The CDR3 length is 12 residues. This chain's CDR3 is CASSNRAYEQYF. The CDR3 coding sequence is TGTGCCAGCAGTAACAGAGCCTACGAGCAGTACTTC.

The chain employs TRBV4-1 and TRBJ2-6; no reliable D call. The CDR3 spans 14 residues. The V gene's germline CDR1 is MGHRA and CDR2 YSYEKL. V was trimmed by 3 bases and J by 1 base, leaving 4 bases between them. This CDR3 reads CASSQRSGANVLTF. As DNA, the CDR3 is TGCGCCAGCAGCCAGCGTTCTGGGGCCAACGTCCTGACTTTC.

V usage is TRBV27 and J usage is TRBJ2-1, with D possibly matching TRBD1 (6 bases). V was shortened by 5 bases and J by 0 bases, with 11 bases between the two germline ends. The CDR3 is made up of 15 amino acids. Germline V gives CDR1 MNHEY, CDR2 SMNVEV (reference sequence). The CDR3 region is CASSRRGGSYNEQFF. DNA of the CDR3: TGTGCCAGCAGTCGCAGAGGGGGCTCCTACAATGAGCAGTTCTTC.

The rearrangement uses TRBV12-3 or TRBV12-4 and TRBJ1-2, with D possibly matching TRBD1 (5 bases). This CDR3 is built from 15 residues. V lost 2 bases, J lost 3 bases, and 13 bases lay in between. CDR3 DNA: TGTGCCAGCAGTTTAATTGGGGGTTTGGACTATGGCTACACCTTC. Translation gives CASSLIGGLDYGYTF.

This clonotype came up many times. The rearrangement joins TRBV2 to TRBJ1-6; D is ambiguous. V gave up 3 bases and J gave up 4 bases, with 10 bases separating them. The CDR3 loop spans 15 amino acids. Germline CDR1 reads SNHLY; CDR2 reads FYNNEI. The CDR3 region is CASSDRIRYNSPLHF. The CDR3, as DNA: TGTGCCAGCAGTGATCGGATACGATATAATTCACCCCTCCACTTT.

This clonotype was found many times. The CDR3 nucleotides are TGTGCCAGCAGTGGAGTAGGCACTGAAGCTTTCTTT. Residues: CASSGVGTEAFF. The chain employs TRBV28 and TRBJ1-1; D remains unclear. This CDR3 region has 12 residues. The V gene's germline CDR1 is MDHEN and CDR2 SYDVKM. Deletions cut 5 bases from V and 4 bases from J, with 8 bases between.